These T cell receptor beta chains were read from a single sample in a study of CD8+ T cells in alopecia areata. Clones were read by immunoSEQ multiplex PCR, and TCRdb kept only the in-frame ones, dropping some. Of about 42,000 clones in the sample, about three fifths were seen once. The sequencing used CD8+ T cells sorted from blood, collected at week 4, from a patient treated with tofacitinib. These receptors all come from a human donor with alopecia areata. Both conserved end residues are part of each CDR3. D genes are given only for firm matches. Clone size, where shown, is once, few, many, or a class for clones that have expanded.

abundance	v_gene	d_gene	j_gene	CDR3nt	CDR3aa
-	TRBV29-1	TRBD1	TRBJ2-7	TGCAGCGTCACAGGGGGAAAAAGCTACGAGCAGTACTTC	CSVTGGKSYEQYF
-	TRBV29-1	-	TRBJ2-7	TGCAGCGTTGACGTGGATTACGAGCAGTACTTC	CSVDVDYEQYF
-	TRBV4-3	-	TRBJ2-1	TGCGCCAGCAGCATGTCGGGGCGGGATGAGCAGTTCTTC	CASSMSGRDEQFF
once	TRBV15	-	TRBJ2-1	TGTGCCACCAGCAGTCACAGGGTATTGAATGAGCAGTTCTTC	CATSSHRVLNEQFF
-	TRBV30	TRBD1	TRBJ1-6	TGTGCCTGGAATGAGGGACAGGGGAATTCACCCCTCCACTTT	CAWNEGQGNSPLHF
once	TRBV27	-	TRBJ2-7	TGTGCCAGCGGGGGGACAATCTACGAGCAGTACTTC	CASGGTIYEQYF
-	TRBV6-5	-	TRBJ2-1	TGTGCCAGCAGTTACGTTCAGGAGGGGGCGAGAAATGAGCAGTTCTTC	CASSYVQEGARNEQFF
-	TRBV30	-	TRBJ2-7	TGTGCCTGGACCGCGGGTCGGGCCTACGAGCAGTACTTC	CAWTAGRAYEQYF
-	TRBV30	-	TRBJ1-1	TGTGCCTGGAAACGATCGGCGGTGGAAGCTTTCTTT	CAWKRSAVEAFF
once	TRBV29-1	-	TRBJ2-2	TGCAGCGTGAAGAGGGGAGACACCGGGGAGCTGTTTTTT	CSVKRGDTGELFF
many	TRBV29-1	-	TRBJ2-1	TGCAGCGTCCGACAGAACAATGAGCAGTTCTTC	CSVRQNNEQFF
few	TRBV30	-	TRBJ1-1	TGTGCCTGGACAGAAGGGACAGAAGCTTTCTTT	CAWTEGTEAFF
few	TRBV29-1	-	TRBJ1-2	TGCAGCGTTGAAGGGGACAAGGGCGGCTACACCTTC	CSVEGDKGGYTF
-	TRBV11-1	TRBD2	TRBJ2-2	TGTGCCAGCGACCAGCGGGGGGGCGGTGACACCGGGGAGCTGTTTTTT	CASDQRGGGDTGELFF
few	TRBV29-1	-	TRBJ2-7	TGCAGCGTTGTCAGAGACTACGAGCAGTACTTC	CSVVRDYEQYF
few	TRBV29-1	TRBD1	TRBJ2-1	TGCAGCGTTGACGCCCGGGACAGGATAAACAATGAGCAGTTCTTC	CSVDARDRINNEQFF
-	TRBV19	-	TRBJ1-1	TGTGCCAGTAGTATAGATATTGAGGGTGGCACTGAAGCTTTCTTT	CASSIDIEGGTEAFF
-	TRBV7-2	TRBD2	TRBJ2-2	TGTGCCAGCAGCCTGGGGAGGGTCCCCGGGGAGCTGTTTTTT	CASSLGRVPGELFF
few	TRBV2	TRBD1	TRBJ2-3	TGTGCCAGCAAGGAGGGCAGGGGGCGAGCAGATACGCAGTATTTT	CASKEGRGRADTQYF
once	TRBV5-6	-	TRBJ2-7	TGTGCCAGCAGCTTGGAATCCTACGAGCAGTACTTC	CASSLESYEQYF
-	TRBV7-6	-	TRBJ1-2	TGTGCCAGCAGCTTAGCGTCGACGGGCTATGGCTACACCTTC	CASSLASTGYGYTF
-	TRBV5-6	TRBD1	TRBJ1-2	TGTGCCAGCAGCACTTCGACAGGGTTGTATGGCTACACCTTC	CASSTSTGLYGYTF
few	TRBV19	-	TRBJ2-1	TGTGCCAGTAGTATGGTAGGTAGCTCCTACAATGAGCAGTTCTTC	CASSMVGSSYNEQFF
-	TRBV9	-	TRBJ1-2	TGTGCCAGCAGCGCGTCAGGCGCTTTCTACACCTTC	CASSASGAFYTF
few	TRBV4-3	-	TRBJ2-5	TGCGCCAGCAGCCAATCTGACAGCCAAGAGACCCAGTACTTC	CASSQSDSQETQYF
-	TRBV27	TRBD1	TRBJ2-5	TGTGCCAGCAGTCTTGGGGGCGGGACAGGGGCCAGGACCCAGTACTTC	CASSLGGGTGARTQYF
-	TRBV4-3	TRBD2	TRBJ2-3	TGCGCCAGCAGCCCGAGTGGAGTAGCGGGGGGGCGATCAGATACGCAGTATTTT	CASSPSGVAGGRSDTQYF
-	TRBV30	-	TRBJ2-5	TGTGCCTGGAGTAGTAGCGGCGCGATGGAGACCCAGTACTTC	CAWSSSGAMETQYF
-	TRBV7-2	-	TRBJ1-2	TGTGCCAGCAGCCTGACTACAGGGTTCGGCTATGGCTACACCTTC	CASSLTTGFGYGYTF
few	TRBV19	-	TRBJ1-1	TGTGCCAGTAAACTTCGGAACACTGAAGCTTTCTTT	CASKLRNTEAFF
-	TRBV5-6	-	TRBJ2-4	TGTGCCAGCAGCTATAGACAGCCCGAGGTAGCCAAAAACATTCAGTACTTC	CASSYRQPEVAKNIQYF
-	TRBV2	TRBD1	TRBJ2-7	TGTGCCAGCAGTGAAGGGACAGGACAGGAGCCCTACGAGCAGTACTTC	CASSEGTGQEPYEQYF
once	TRBV19	-	TRBJ2-1	TGTGCCAGTAGTATAGATACCGGGAATGAGCAGTTCTTC	CASSIDTGNEQFF
few	TRBV27	TRBD1	TRBJ1-2	TGTGCCAGCAGTCCTCGACAGGGTCTTTTCCGAGGCTACACCTTC	CASSPRQGLFRGYTF
-	TRBV7-2	-	TRBJ2-6	TGTGCCAGCAGCTTAAGACAGGCTGGGGCCAACGTCCTGACTTTC	CASSLRQAGANVLTF
-	TRBV30	-	TRBJ2-7	TGTGCCTGGAGTGTAGGCAGGGGAGAGCAGTACTTC	CAWSVGRGEQYF
-	TRBV5-1	-	TRBJ2-1	TGCGCCAGCAGGGGTGGTAGTGAGCAGTTCTTC	CASRGGSEQFF
-	TRBV30	-	TRBJ1-5	TGTGCCTGGGCCATTGATAGCAATCAGCCCCAGCATTTT	CAWAIDSNQPQHF
-	TRBV9	TRBD1	TRBJ2-7	TGTGCCAGCAGCTCCGATTTACAGGGGGCGAGACAGGAGCAGTACTTC	CASSSDLQGARQEQYF
-	TRBV15	TRBD1	TRBJ2-7	TGTGCCACCAGCAGAGTATTGGGACAGGGATTTGGCGAGCAGTACTTC	CATSRVLGQGFGEQYF
once	TRBV29-1	-	TRBJ1-1	TGCAGCGTTGAAGAGGGGGAGTTAGGTGCTTTCTTT	CSVEEGELGAFF
-	TRBV6-6	-	TRBJ1-1	TGTGCCAGCAGTTACTCGGTCGGCACTGAAGCTTTCTTT	CASSYSVGTEAFF
-	TRBV5-6	TRBD2	TRBJ2-1	TGTGCCAGCAGCCTAAAACCATTGGGGACTAGCCGCAATGAGCAGTTCTTC	CASSLKPLGTSRNEQFF
few	TRBV29-1	-	TRBJ2-7	TGCAGCGTCCTCGCCGGGACTTACGAGCAGTACTTC	CSVLAGTYEQYF
-	TRBV4-3	-	TRBJ1-1	TGCGCCAGCAGCCAAGTACGGGGAGAAGGGGCTGAAGCTTTCTTT	CASSQVRGEGAEAFF
-	TRBV9	TRBD2	TRBJ2-2	TGTGCCAGCAGCGGGGGGCTAGCGGGTGCCGGGGAGCTGTTTTTT	CASSGGLAGAGELFF
few	TRBV19	TRBD1	TRBJ2-1	TGTGCCAGTAGTGCCGGACAGGGGGCATTTTATGAGCAGTTCTTC	CASSAGQGAFYEQFF
-	TRBV30	-	TRBJ1-5	TGTGCCTGGAGCGACAACCTGTACGGGCAGCCCCAGCATTTT	CAWSDNLYGQPQHF
-	TRBV29-1	-	TRBJ2-1	TGCAGCGTTGTAGGTTCCTACAATGAGCAGTTCTTC	CSVVGSYNEQFF
-	TRBV30	TRBD2	TRBJ2-1	TGTGCCTGGAGCCGGGGGGGGTACAATGAGCAGTTCTTC	CAWSRGGYNEQFF
-	TRBV29-1	TRBD2	TRBJ2-3	TGCAGCGTTGAAGATCGCGGGGGTAGAACAGATACGCAGTATTTT	CSVEDRGGRTDTQYF
-	TRBV12-5	TRBD1	TRBJ2-7	TGTGCTAGTGGTTTGGTAGGGACAGGGCTCTACGAGCAGTACTTC	CASGLVGTGLYEQYF
-	TRBV30	TRBD1	TRBJ2-7	TGTGCCTGGAGTGTAGCCAGGGGGCTTTTCTACGAGCAGTACTTC	CAWSVARGLFYEQYF
-	TRBV5-1	TRBD1	TRBJ2-2	TGCGCCAGCAGCTTGATCCGACAGGGCTCTCTCGGGGAGCTGTTTTTT	CASSLIRQGSLGELFF
-	TRBV29-1	-	TRBJ1-1	TGCAGCGGGAGGACGGGGAACACTGAAGCTTTCTTT	CSGRTGNTEAFF